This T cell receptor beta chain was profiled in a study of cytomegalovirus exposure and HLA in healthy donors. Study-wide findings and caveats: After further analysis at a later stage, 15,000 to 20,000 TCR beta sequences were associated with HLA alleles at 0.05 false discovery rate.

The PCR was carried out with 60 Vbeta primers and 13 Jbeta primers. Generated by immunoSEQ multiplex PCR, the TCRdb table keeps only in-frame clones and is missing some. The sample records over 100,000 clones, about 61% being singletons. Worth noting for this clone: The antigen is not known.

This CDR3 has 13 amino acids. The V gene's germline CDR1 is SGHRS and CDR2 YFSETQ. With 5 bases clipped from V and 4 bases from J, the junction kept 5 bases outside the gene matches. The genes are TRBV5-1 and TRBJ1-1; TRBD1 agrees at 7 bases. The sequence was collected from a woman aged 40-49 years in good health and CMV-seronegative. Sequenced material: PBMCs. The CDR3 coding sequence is TGCGCCAGCAGGATACAGGGGACCACTGAAGCTTTCTTT. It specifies CASRIQGTTEAFF.